One and the same sample provided the 17 T cell receptor beta chains below, sequenced in a study of PD-1 blockade in classical Hodgkin lymphoma. Relapses following autologous stem cell transplantation were seen in all patients, with brentuximab vedotin exposure varying. Here immunoSEQ multiplex PCR was the method, and the copy in TCRdb shows in-frame clones only, minus some. Of about 86,000 clones in the sample, approximately 88% were seen once. Sequencing was performed on peripheral blood mononuclear cells (PBMCs), taken at baseline. These receptor sequences come from a human donor with classical Hodgkin lymphoma.

The V gene is TRBV12-5, the J gene TRBJ2-1; D could derive from TRBD1 or TRBD2 (5 bases each). Trimming took 3 bases from V and 10 from J, leaving 10 bases between them. Per germline, CDR1 LGHNT and CDR2 FRNRAP. The CDR3 extends over 12 amino acids. CDR3 sequence reads: CASGFYGDEQFF. CDR3 nucleotide sequence: TGTGCTAGTGGTTTTTACGGGGACGAGCAGTTCTTC.

The V and J genes are TRBV15 and TRBJ2-3, with D unclear. Germline V CDR1 and CDR2: LNHNV, YYDKDF (reference sequence). V shed 1 base and J shed 6 bases, with 5 bases lying between them. CDR3 length: 12 amino acids. The CDR3 spells CATSRAGDTQYF. CDR3 coding DNA: TGTGCCACCAGCAGAGCCGGGGATACGCAGTATTTT.

The count of this clone is one. The chain recombines TRBV7-2 with TRBJ2-7; weak D call: TRBD2 (5 bases). The CDR3 length is 16 residues. The germline gives CDR1 SGHTA, CDR2 FQGNSA. The V gene lost 4 bases and the J gene lost 5 bases, with 21 bases spanning the gap. The CDR3 DNA reads as TGTGCCAGCAGCTCCACCCCTCGCGGGCGAAGCAACGAGCAGTACTTC. Residues: CASSSTPRGRSNEQYF.

The chain uses TRBV5-1 and TRBJ1-4, with D perhaps TRBD1 (5 bases). Trimming left V 0 bases short and J 0 bases short, with 12 bases between. The germline gives CDR1 SGHRS, CDR2 YFSETQ. The CDR3 contains 17 residues. This CDR3 is CASSLAPQGSTNEKLFF. The DNA of the CDR3 is TGCGCCAGCAGCTTGGCCCCGCAGGGATCAACTAATGAAAAACTGTTTTTT.

The chain employs TRBV30 and TRBJ2-3; 10 positions match TRBD2. This CDR3 comprises 15 residues. V shed 5 bases and J 2 bases; nucleotides not matched to a gene: 7. Germline CDR1 GTSNPN, CDR2 SVGIG (reference sequence). CDR3 sequence (DNA): TGTGCCTGGGACCGACTAGCGGGCTTCACAGATACGCAGTATTTT. Protein sequence: CAWDRLAGFTDTQYF.

J is TRBJ2-2 and V is TRBV5-6, with a weak D call TRBD1 (5 bases). Trimming removed 4 bases from V and 6 bases from J, with 7 bases in between. CDR3 length: 12 amino acids. The germline gives CDR1 SGHDT, CDR2 YYEEEE. The CDR3 DNA follows: TGTGCCAGCAGCCCGACAGCCGGGGAGCTGTTTTTT. Translating gives CASSPTAGELFF.

The CDR3 DNA follows: TGTGCCAGCAGTTTTAAAGAAAAACTGTTTTTT. Its translation: CASSFKEKLFF. This sequence joins TRBV28 and TRBJ1-4; the D is unclear. Germline loops: CDR1 MDHEN, CDR2 SYDVKM. CDR3 length: 11 amino acids. The ends were cut back, 3 bases at V and 8 bases at J, with 4 bases in the middle.

The gene calls are TRBV29-1 and TRBJ1-1, with TRBD1 as a possible D gene (6 bases). This CDR3 contains 14 residues. Per germline, CDR1 SQVTM and CDR2 ANQGSEA. V gave up 8 bases and J gave up 0 bases, with 16 bases separating them. CDR3 amino acids: CSSGGGSMNTEAFF. The CDR3 nucleotides read TGCAGCAGCGGGGGCGGATCGATGAACACTGAAGCTTTCTTT.

This clone occurred a few times. This chain links TRBV5-1 with TRBJ2-1; 15 bases match TRBD2. The CDR3 is made up of 16 amino acids. V trimming: 3 bases; J trimming: 7 bases; junction bases outside the gene matches: 5. Germline assignment: CDR1 SGHRS and CDR2 YFSETQ. CDR3 protein: CASSSGLAGGNNEQFF. The CDR3, as DNA: TGCGCCAGCAGCTCCGGACTAGCGGGAGGGAATAATGAGCAGTTCTTC.

The rearrangement links TRBV9 to TRBJ2-7, with TRBD2 as a possible D gene (7 bases). The CDR3 sequence is 16 residues long. Per germline, CDR1 SGDLS and CDR2 YYNGEE. V was cut by 4 bases and J by 3 bases, with 20 bases left in between. This CDR3 is CASSPGGGGGFYEQYF. Written as DNA, the CDR3 is TGTGCCAGCAGCCCGGGAGGCGGGGGCGGGTTCTACGAGCAGTACTTC. Supplemented by reference TRBV9 and TRBJ2-7, the full variable domain reads DSGVTQTPKHLITATGQRVTLRCSPRSGDLSVYWYQQSLDQGLQFLIQYYNGEERAKGNILERFSAQQFPDLHSELNLSSLELGDSALYFCASSPGGGGGFYEQYFGPGTRLTVT.

The chain carries TRBV30 and TRBJ1-5; no clear D. V lost 3 bases and J 0 bases, leaving 6 bases between the germline ends. CDR1 is GTSNPN and CDR2 is SVGIG in the germline V gene (reference sequence). The CDR3 has 13 amino acids. The CDR3 nucleotides are TGTGCCTGGAGCACGGCTAGCAATCAGCCCCAGCATTTT. It is translated as CAWSTASNQPQHF.

This chain connects TRBV5-1 to TRBJ1-5, with unresolved D. Germline V gives CDR1 SGHRS, CDR2 YFSETQ. This CDR3 contains 16 residues. The germline V and J ends were trimmed by 4 bases and 3 bases, with 17 bases remaining between them. The CDR3 DNA is TGCGCCAGCAGCCCGGGCGGGCCAGACGCCAATCAGCCCCAGCATTTT. Its protein is CASSPGGPDANQPQHF.

J is TRBJ1-1 and V is TRBV6-5; D perhaps matches TRBD1 (5 bases). V gave up 3 bases and J gave up 1 base, with 12 bases separating them. The CDR3 sequence is 15 residues long. Germline values: CDR1 MNHEY, CDR2 SVGAGI. The CDR3 DNA sequence: TGTGCCAGCAGTTATCTACCCGGGGGGAACACTGAAGCTTTCTTT. The encoded protein is CASSYLPGGNTEAFF.

This chain uses TRBV28 with TRBJ1-2, with 9 bases lining up with TRBD1. The V segment lost 3 bases and the J segment 4 bases; nucleotides outside the gene matches: 6. CDR3 length: 15 residues. Germline V gene data show CDR1 as MDHEN and CDR2 as SYDVKM. The CDR3 coding sequence is TGTGCCAGCAGTTTGGAGGACAGGGGACGCTATGGCTACACCTTC. Translating gives CASSLEDRGRYGYTF.

The V call is TRBV27, the J call TRBJ1-5; D gene ambiguous. The germline V gene has CDR1 MNHEY and CDR2 SMNVEV (reference sequence). CDR3 length equals 15 residues. Trimming removed 7 bases from V and 0 bases from J, with 13 bases in between. The CDR3 region is CASTHSGGSNQPQHF. CDR3 in DNA: TGTGCCAGCACCCACAGTGGCGGTAGCAATCAGCCCCAGCATTTT.

J is TRBJ1-6 and V is TRBV6-5, with a tentative D call TRBD1 (5 bases). The CDR3 contains 16 residues. V lost 2 bases, J lost 0 bases, and 8 bases lay in between. CDR1 MNHEY and CDR2 SVGAGI come from the germline V gene. The CDR3 DNA reads as TGTGCCAGCAGTTACGACAGCAGCTCCTATAATTCACCCCTCCACTTT. Translating it yields CASSYDSSSYNSPLHF.

The CDR3 sequence is CASSTFGGADEQYF. CDR3 in DNA: TGTGCCAGCAGCACCTTCGGGGGGGCGGACGAGCAGTACTTC. The chain carries TRBV9 and TRBJ2-7; TRBD2 agrees at 8 bases. This CDR3 comprises 14 residues. Trimming removed 4 bases from V and 5 bases from J; junction bases left unmatched: 8. Germline loops: CDR1 SGDLS, CDR2 YYNGEE.